This T cell receptor delta chain was captured in a study of gamma-delta chains in newborns, infants, children. Across the study: Polyclonal expansion of innate γδ T cells after birth follows microbial exposure.

TCRdb called clones from the reads again using CATT. In the table there are about 4,100 delta-chain clones, around 0.6% of which are singletons. With regard to this clone: This sequence is one base from a far larger clone and is likely a read error. Within the sample, other DNA sequences also encode this same CDR3.

Germline V CDR1 and CDR2: GEAIGNYY, EKD. CDR3 length: 17 amino acids. Specimen: blood. This receptor was identified in a child who was a newborn, infant or young child, either healthy, febrile or measles-vaccinated (not recorded which). The V and J genes are TRDV2 and TRDJ2; 7 positions match TRDD3. The CDR3: CACDTVGDHALTAQLFF. The CDR3 nucleotides are TGTGCCTGTGACACCGTGGGGGACCACGCTTTGACGGCACAACTCTTCTTT.